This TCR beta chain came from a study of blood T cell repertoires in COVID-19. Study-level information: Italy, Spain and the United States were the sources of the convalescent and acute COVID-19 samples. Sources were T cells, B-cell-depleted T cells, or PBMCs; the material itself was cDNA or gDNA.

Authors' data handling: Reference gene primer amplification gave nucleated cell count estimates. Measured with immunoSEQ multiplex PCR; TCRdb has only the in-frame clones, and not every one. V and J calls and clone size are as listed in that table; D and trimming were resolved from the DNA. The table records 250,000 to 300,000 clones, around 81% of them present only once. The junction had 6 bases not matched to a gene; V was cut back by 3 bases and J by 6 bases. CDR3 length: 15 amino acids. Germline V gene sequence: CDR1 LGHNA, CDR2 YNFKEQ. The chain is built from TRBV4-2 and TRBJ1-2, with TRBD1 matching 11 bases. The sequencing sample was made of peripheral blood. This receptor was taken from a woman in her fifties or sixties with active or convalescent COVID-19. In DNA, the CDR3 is TGTGCCAGCAGCCAGGCCTGGACAGGGGGCAATGGCTACACCTTC. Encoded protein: CASSQAWTGGNGYTF.